A single T cell receptor (beta chain) is shown here with its context. The junction departs from the called germline gene at one end, perhaps through a read error. The length of the CDR3 is 16 residues. The germline V gene encodes CDR1 SGHVS and CDR2 FNYEAQ. The authors ran a second PCR of roughly 6 to 11 cycles using a sample-barcoded 5' primer and a J-beta primer mix. TCRdb re-called the 5' RACE reads with MiXCR, one entry per CDR3 protein. The table records over 700,000 distinct CDR3 sequences, approximately 25% of them present only once. This entry comes from a study of blood T cells in healthy people across ages. These data also featured in a second study, about T cells of mothers and their children. That paper adds: The people who donated were three healthy Caucasian mothers and their six children. In each mother, TCR beta CDR3 reads exceeded 10 million; in each child, they numbered approximately 3 million.

The chain recombines TRBV7-6 with TRBJ1-4; TRBD1 aligns across 9 bases. The clonotype was recovered from a boy between 10 and 17 years old in good health. The sequencing sample was made of blood. The CDR3 loop reads CASSSPEGQGNEKLSF. The CDR3 DNA reads TGTGCCAGCAGCTCGCCGGAGGGACAGGGCAATGAAAAACTGTCTTTT.